These T cell receptor beta chains were read from a single sample in a study of blood T cell repertoires in COVID-19. Using immunoSEQ multiplex PCR, the repertoire was profiled, and TCRdb retains in-frame clones only, with some absent. The sample contains 300,000 to 400,000 clones, roughly 88% of which appear only once. The material sequenced was peripheral blood. These receptor sequences come from a young woman with COVID-19, enrolled during active disease. The CDR3 runs from the conserved cysteine through the conserved F or W. Each record gives: D gene, V gene, CDR3 length, clone size, J gene, CDR3 DNA, CDR3 protein. D genes are given only for firm matches. The listing skips clone size in some rows; elsewhere it reads once, few, many or a size class.

>-|TRBV7-9|15|-|TRBJ2-2
TGTGCCAGCAGGCCCACAGGGACGAACACCGGGGAGCTGTTTTTT
CASRPTGTNTGELFF
>-|TRBV14|15|-|TRBJ2-5
TGTGCCAGCAGCCAAGGCAACACCTACCAAGAGACCCAGTACTTC
CASSQGNTYQETQYF
>TRBD1|TRBV6-6|14|-|TRBJ1-2
TGTGCCAGCACGGAGACAGGGCCCAACTATGGCTACACCTTC
CASTETGPNYGYTF
>TRBD1|TRBV5-1|15|-|TRBJ1-2
TGCGCCAGCAGTGACGGGACAGGGCTTAACTATGGCTACACCTTC
CASSDGTGLNYGYTF
>TRBD1|TRBV11-2|16|-|TRBJ2-1
TGTGCCAGCAGCTTAGGTATTGTACAGGGGTACAATGAGCAGTTCTTC
CASSLGIVQGYNEQFF
>TRBD1|TRBV5-4|16|-|TRBJ2-3
TGTGCCAGCAGCAGTACAGGGGGCCATTTCACAGATACGCAGTATTTT
CASSSTGGHFTDTQYF
>TRBD2|TRBV29-1|15|-|TRBJ2-7
TGCAGCGTTGTTTGGCTAGCGGGACCATCCTACGAGCAGTACTTC
CSVVWLAGPSYEQYF
>-|TRBV5-5|13|-|TRBJ1-5
TGTGCCAGCAGCCTGGACGGTTATCAGCCCCAGCATTTT
CASSLDGYQPQHF
>TRBD1|TRBV2|14|-|TRBJ1-3
TGTGCCAGCCGGGAGACAGGGACTGGAAACACCATATATTTT
CASRETGTGNTIYF
>-|TRBV6-1|13|few|TRBJ1-1
TGTGCCAGCAGTGAACATATGAGTACTGAAGCTTTCTTT
CASSEHMSTEAFF
>-|TRBV5-4|13|-|TRBJ1-2
TGTGCCAGCAGCTTGGCCGGGGGCTATGGCTACACCTTC
CASSLAGGYGYTF
>TRBD2|TRBV14|15|-|TRBJ2-1
TGTGCCAGCAGCCCCGGGAGGAGCTCCTACAATGAGCAGTTCTTC
CASSPGRSSYNEQFF
>-|TRBV5-4|14|-|TRBJ2-1
TGTGCCAGCAGCTCTCTGGGGCAACTCAATGAGCAGTTCTTC
CASSSLGQLNEQFF
>-|TRBV4-2|13|-|TRBJ1-1
TGTGCCAGCAGCAAAACAGGGACCCCTGAAGCTTTCTTT
CASSKTGTPEAFF
>-|TRBV5-8|16|-|TRBJ2-2
TGTGCCAGCAGCCCCTATGTGGTGCTCGGGGCCGGGGAGCTGTTTTTT
CASSPYVVLGAGELFF
>TRBD2|TRBV5-1|16|-|TRBJ2-3
TGCGCCAGCACCCCCTACCAGACTAGCGGGAGGGATACGCAGTATTTT
CASTPYQTSGRDTQYF
>TRBD1|TRBV30|13|-|TRBJ1-2
TGTGCCTGGCGCGACAGGGCGAGCTATGGCTACACCTTC
CAWRDRASYGYTF
>-|TRBV5-1|14|-|TRBJ1-1
TGCGCCAGCAGTCGAACCGACGGGGGAACTGAAGCTTTCTTT
CASSRTDGGTEAFF
>-|TRBV7-3|15|-|TRBJ2-5
TGTGCCAGCAGCTTAGGAGGGAGAAGTGAGGAGACCCAGTACTTC
CASSLGGRSEETQYF
>-|TRBV19|13|-|TRBJ2-5
TGTGCCAGTAGTATAGGGGCCTTCGAGACCCAGTACTTC
CASSIGAFETQYF
>-|TRBV4-1|15|-|TRBJ1-1
TGCGCCAGCAGCCAAGAGTCGGGGTCGTACACTGAAGCTTTCTTT
CASSQESGSYTEAFF
>-|TRBV27|14|-|TRBJ1-1
TGTGCCAGCAAATTAATCCGGGAAAACACTGAAGCTTTCTTT
CASKLIRENTEAFF
>TRBD2|TRBV18|17|-|TRBJ2-2
TGTGCCAGCTCACCTTCCGGACTAGCGGGGAACACCGGGGAGCTGTTTTTT
CASSPSGLAGNTGELFF
>-|TRBV3-1/TRBV3-2|14|-|TRBJ2-5
TGTGCCAGCAGCCAAGGTCTCTATCAAGAGACCCAGTACTTC
CASSQGLYQETQYF
>TRBD1|TRBV28|15|-|TRBJ1-1
TGTGCCAGCAGTGCGGGACAGGGTTTCCACACTGAAGCTTTCTTT
CASSAGQGFHTEAFF
>-|TRBV7-9|14|-|TRBJ2-3
TGTGCCAGCAGCTTAGCGCAGGGGGGAGATACGCAGTATTTT
CASSLAQGGDTQYF
>TRBD1|TRBV6-5|12|-|TRBJ2-5
TGTGCCAGCTCAGGGGGCGCAGAGACCCAGTACTTC
CASSGGAETQYF
>-|TRBV24-1|16|-|TRBJ2-7
TGTGCCACCAGTGATTCCCGGGACACGTTCTCCTACGAGCAGTACTTC
CATSDSRDTFSYEQYF
>-|TRBV27|15|-|TRBJ1-5
TGTGCCAGCAGTTTGTATCAGGGCCTCAGTCAGCCCCAGCATTTT
CASSLYQGLSQPQHF
>TRBD2|TRBV6-6|16|-|TRBJ2-7
TGTGCCAGCAGTCATGGACTAGCGGGGGGTTCATACGAGCAGTACTTC
CASSHGLAGGSYEQYF
>-|TRBV28|13|-|TRBJ1-2
TGTGCCAGCAGTCCCGGTTCTAACTATGGCTACACCTTC
CASSPGSNYGYTF
>TRBD2|TRBV5-1|15|-|TRBJ2-1
TGCGCCAGCAGCTTGGCTAGCGGGATCAGTAATGAGCAGTTCTTC
CASSLASGISNEQFF
>-|TRBV27|13|-|TRBJ2-5
TGTGCCAGCAGTTTAGAGGGGAGGGAGACCCAGTACTTC
CASSLEGRETQYF
>-|TRBV29-1|14|few|TRBJ1-2
TGCAGCGTTGAAGTGCGGGGTTCCTCCTCTGGCTACACCTTC
CSVEVRGSSSGYTF
>TRBD2|TRBV30|14|-|TRBJ2-5
TGTGCCTGGGGGACTAGCGGGGACCAAGAGACCCAGTACTTC
CAWGTSGDQETQYF
>-|TRBV6-4|15|-|TRBJ2-3
TGTGCCAGCAGTGACGATGCAGGGTCCGCAGATACGCAGTATTTT
CASSDDAGSADTQYF
>TRBD1|TRBV4-1|17|-|TRBJ1-1
TGCGCCAGCAGCCAGGTAAGACAGGGGGCGAAGACGACTGAAGCTTTCTTT
CASSQVRQGAKTTEAFF
>-|TRBV28|12|-|TRBJ1-2
TGTGCCAGCAGTTTACAGGACACGACACTCTCCTTC
CASSLQDTTLSF
>TRBD1|TRBV6-5|12|-|TRBJ1-2
TGTGCCAGCGGGGACAGGGGGTATGGCTACACCTTC
CASGDRGYGYTF
>-|TRBV6-5|13|-|TRBJ1-1
TGTGCCAGCAGTTACGGTGGGAGCACTGAAGCTTTCTTT
CASSYGGSTEAFF
>TRBD1|TRBV6-5|15|-|TRBJ2-5
TGTGCCAGCGGGAGACAGGGCGGCGGCCAAGAGACCCAGTACTTC
CASGRQGGGQETQYF
>TRBD2|TRBV19|15|-|TRBJ2-1
TGTGCCAGTAGTATTTGGACTAGCGGGAATGATGAGCAGTTCTTC
CASSIWTSGNDEQFF
>TRBD2|TRBV6-5|16|-|TRBJ2-7
TGTGCCAGCAGTTACTCGAGGTCTAGCGGGAGGTCCGAGCAGTACTTC
CASSYSRSSGRSEQYF
>TRBD1|TRBV28|16|-|TRBJ2-2
TGTGCCAGCAGGGAAGGGACAGGGGCCTACACCGGGGAGCTGTTTTTT
CASREGTGAYTGELFF
>TRBD1|TRBV5-4|15|-|TRBJ2-7
TGTGCCAGCAGCCGGGGACAGGGGATCCCCTACGAGCAGTACTTC
CASSRGQGIPYEQYF
>TRBD2|TRBV19|15|-|TRBJ2-5
TGTGCCAGTAGCCGCGGGACTAGCGGACAAGAGACCCAGTACTTC
CASSRGTSGQETQYF
>TRBD2|TRBV7-2|14|-|TRBJ2-1
TGTGCCAGCAGCATATCTAGCGGGAGGAATGAGCAGTTCTTC
CASSISSGRNEQFF
>-|TRBV19|15|-|TRBJ1-2
TGTGCCAGTAGTAAGGACATTACAACGAGCTATGGCTACACCTTC
CASSKDITTSYGYTF
>-|TRBV24-1|14|-|TRBJ1-5
TGTGCCACCAGTGCAGGTTCTAGCAATCAGCCCCAGCATTTT
CATSAGSSNQPQHF
>TRBD2|TRBV7-2|16|-|TRBJ2-2
TGTGCCAGCAGCCCCCGGACTAGCGGGTTAACCGGGGAGCTGTTTTTT
CASSPRTSGLTGELFF
>-|TRBV29-1|11|-|TRBJ2-7
TGCAGCGTTGAAAAGGGGTACGAGCAGTACTTC
CSVEKGYEQYF
>TRBD1|TRBV7-8|14|-|TRBJ1-2
TGTGCCAGCAGCATAAAACAGGGGAAGGATGGCTACACCTTC
CASSIKQGKDGYTF
>TRBD1|TRBV7-2|15|-|TRBJ2-1
TGTGCCAGCAGCATCCGGACCGGGACAGGGCTTGAGCAGTTCTTC
CASSIRTGTGLEQFF
>-|TRBV10-3|15|-|TRBJ2-6
TGTGCCATCGGCCCACATGGCTTAGGGGCCAACGTCCTGACTTTC
CAIGPHGLGANVLTF
>-|TRBV6-5|14|-|TRBJ1-2
TGTGCCAGTCTAAAACAGGGAAGGGACTATGGCTACACCTTC
CASLKQGRDYGYTF
>-|TRBV29-1|15|-|TRBJ1-2
TGCAGCGTTGAAGATCCGGGACAAAGAATCTATGGCTACACCTTC
CSVEDPGQRIYGYTF
>-|TRBV5-1|16|-|TRBJ2-7
TGCGCCAGCAGCAGGGATGGACAAGCGAGCTCCTACGAGCAGTACTTC
CASSRDGQASSYEQYF
>TRBD1|TRBV11-3|14|-|TRBJ2-1
TGTGCCAGCAGCGAGGACAGGGTTAGTCCTGAGCAGTTCTTC
CASSEDRVSPEQFF
>-|TRBV29-1|13|-|TRBJ1-1
TGCAGCGTTTCGAGTCCAGGGAACACTGAAGCTTTCTTT
CSVSSPGNTEAFF
>TRBD2|TRBV6-9|16|-|TRBJ2-1
TGTGCCAGCAGTTATGGACTAGTCGGGGTTTACAATGAGCAGTTCTTC
CASSYGLVGVYNEQFF